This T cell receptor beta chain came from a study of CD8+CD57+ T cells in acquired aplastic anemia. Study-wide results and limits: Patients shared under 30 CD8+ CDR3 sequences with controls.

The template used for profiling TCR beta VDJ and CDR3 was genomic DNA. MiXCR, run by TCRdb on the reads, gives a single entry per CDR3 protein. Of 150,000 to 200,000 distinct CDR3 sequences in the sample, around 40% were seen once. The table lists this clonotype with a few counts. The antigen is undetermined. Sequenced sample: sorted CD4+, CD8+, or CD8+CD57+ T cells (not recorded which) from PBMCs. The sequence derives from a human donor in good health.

CDR3 residues: CATSDSRKYEQYF. In DNA form, the CDR3 reads TGTGCCACCAGTGATTCCCGAAAGTACGAGCAGTACTTC. The V and J genes are TRBV24-1 and TRBJ2-5; no reliable D call. The J call is uncertain, as TRBJ2-7 better fits the DNA end. The CDR3 contains 13 residues. CDR1 and CDR2 (germline): KGHDR, SFDVKD.